The 27 T cell receptor beta chains reported below all come from one sample, sequenced in a study of tumor and adjacent non-tumor tissue in lung cancer. A modified ARM-PCR protocol with three rounds of nested PCR amplified TCRbeta. TCRdb redid the calling of the multiplex PCR reads with MiXCR, one entry per CDR3 protein. Of about 85,000 distinct CDR3 sequences in the sample, about 66% were seen once. No cell sorting was done before RNA was extracted from the tissue. The sample consisted of lung tumor tissue. The receptors stem from a man aged 65-85 years with non-small cell lung cancer.

The rearrangement joins TRBV29-1 to TRBJ2-5; D could derive from TRBD1 or TRBD2 (5 bases each). The V and J ends lost 6 bases and 5 bases respectively, with 19 bases between them. The CDR3 has 14 residues. CDR1 is SQVTM, CDR2 ANQGSEA, per germline. The CDR3 is CSVLITGQMETQYF. The CDR3 region has the DNA TGCAGCGTCCTTATAACGGGGCAAATGGAGACCCAGTACTTC.

This chain links TRBV4-1 with TRBJ2-7; D possibly corresponds to TRBD2 (6 bases). Trimming stripped 11 bases from V and 7 bases from J, with 27 bases between. This CDR3 has 15 amino acids. Germline V lookup: CDR1 MGHRA, CDR2 YSYEKL. CDR3 sequence reads: CAGGLTGGGREEQYF. The CDR3 DNA reads as TGCGCCGGCGGCCTCACTGGGGGAGGTAGGGAGGAGCAGTACTTC.

Only a few counts were recorded for this clonotype. A much larger clone sits a single nucleotide away, making a read error possible. V usage is TRBV6-2 or TRBV6-3 and J usage is TRBJ2-5; 9 bases agree with TRBD2. The length of the CDR3 is 22 residues. Germline CDR1 and CDR2: MNHEY and SVGEGT. V shed 4 bases, J shed 2 bases, and the junction held 26 bases outside the gene matches. The CDR3 reads CASSFPTGGGAQTTTLQETQYF. The DNA for the CDR3 is TGTGCCAGCAGTTTCCCTACTGGCGGGGGGGCGCAAACAACCACCTTACAAGAGACCCAGTACTTC.

This clonotype showed up many times. The chain couples TRBV6-2 or TRBV6-3 to TRBJ2-1; 10 bases are a match to TRBD2. Germline V gene lookup returns CDR1 MNHEY and CDR2 SVGEGT. This CDR3 region has 15 residues. V was pared by 5 bases and J by 7 bases, with 8 bases of the junction left unmatched. The CDR3 DNA sequence: TGTGCCAGCAGTGGGCAGCGGGGGGGGAGGAATGAGCAGTTCTTC. This codes for CASSGQRGGRNEQFF.

Worth noting for this clonotype: One end of the junction is discordant with germline, which a read error may explain. This chain connects TRBV4-1 to TRBJ2-5; the D is unclear. Per germline, CDR1 MGHRA and CDR2 YSYEKL. This CDR3 has 15 residues. CDR3 loop: CASSQGSSRQEIQYF. As DNA, the CDR3 is TGCGCCAGCAGCCAGGGTTCTTCCCGGCAGGAGATCCAGTACTTC.

In the case of this clonotype: At one of its ends the junction is not consistent with the germline gene, which may arise from a read error. The V gene is TRBV11-2, the J gene TRBJ1-5; 7 positions agree with TRBD1. CDR3 length equals 15 residues. Germline V gene sequence: CDR1 SGHAT, CDR2 FQNNGV. CDR3 sequence: CVSSSSRDSWQPQHF. CDR3 DNA: TGTGTCAGCAGCTCTTCAAGGGACAGTTGGCAGCCCCAGCATTTT.

A note on this clonotype: Being one base from a much bigger clone, this may be a read error. V is TRBV24-1 and J is TRBJ1-2, with TRBD1 matching 7 bases. CDR1 and CDR2 from the germline V gene are KGHDR and SFDVKD. The length of the CDR3 is 14 residues. The CDR3 coding sequence is TGTGTCACCAGTGATTTGGACAGGTTCTATGGCTACACCTTC. This encodes CVTSDLDRFYGYTF.

About this clonotype: This CDR3 is missing its conserved last phenylalanine or tryptophan, likely due to a read error. The chain joins TRBV6-2 or TRBV6-3 to TRBJ2-6, with a weak D call TRBD1 (5 bases). Looked up from germline, CDR1 is MNHEY and CDR2 is SVGEGT. The length of the CDR3 is 15 residues. The CDR3 region has the DNA TGTGCCAGCAGCCGAGAAGCCTCTGGGGCCAACGTTCTGACTCTC. This encodes CASSREASGANVLTL.

On this clonotype: This may be a read error: a much more frequent sequence differs by one nucleotide. This chain links TRBV5-4 with TRBJ2-7; D remains unclear. Per the germline V gene, CDR1 is SGHNT and CDR2 is YYREEE (reference sequence). The germline V and J ends were trimmed by 0 bases and 2 bases, with 12 bases remaining between them. The CDR3 sequence is 15 residues long. CDR3 protein: CASSLVSSHPYEQYF. The CDR3 DNA reads as TGTGCCAGCAGCTTGGTGTCCTCCCACCCCTACGAGCAGTACTTC.

This clonotype appeared once. J is TRBJ1-2 and V is TRBV20-1, with D possibly matching TRBD1 (6 bases). V lost 8 bases, J lost 4 bases, and 14 bases lay in between. Germline assignment: CDR1 DFQATT and CDR2 SNEGSKA (reference sequence). The CDR3 has 12 amino acids. CDR3 sequence: CSTLIRGYGYTF. The CDR3 DNA is TGCAGTACCCTCATCAGGGGCTATGGCTACACCTTC.

This clonotype is medium-sized (0.01 to 0.1%) by share. The chain uses TRBV5-4 and TRBJ2-3; 10 bases are shared with TRBD2. Germline lookup yields CDR1 SGHNT and CDR2 YYREEE (reference sequence). J was trimmed by 4 bases and V by 0 bases; bases with no gene match: 5. The CDR3 contains 16 residues. The CDR3 bases are TGTGCCAGCAGCTTGGGAGCGGGAGGGCCAGCAGATACGCAGTATTTT. Amino acid sequence: CASSLGAGGPADTQYF.

Turning to this clonotype: The junction departs from the called germline gene at one end, perhaps through a read error. The chain employs TRBV11-2 and TRBJ2-2; D is possibly TRBD2 (5 bases). This CDR3 spans 15 amino acids. Germline assignment: CDR1 SGHAT and CDR2 FQNNGV. The CDR3 nucleotides are TGTGCCAGCAGCTCAGAAGCGGTTACGGCCGGGGTGCTGTTATTT. It encodes CASSSEAVTAGVLLF.

This clonotype has only one observation. A clone one base away is much larger, so this may be a read error. The chain recombines TRBV13 with TRBJ2-2; 10 bases align to TRBD2. Germline loops: CDR1 PRHDT, CDR2 FYEKMQ (reference sequence). This CDR3 spans 16 amino acids. V lost 4 bases, J lost 2 bases, and 4 bases stayed unmatched. In DNA form, the CDR3 reads TGTGCCAGCAGCTGGAGCGGGAGGGTCAACACCGGGGAGCTGTTTTTT. It translates to CASSWSGRVNTGELFF.

Comments on this clonotype: One junction end does not reproduce the germline sequence, and a read error may be involved. The V call is TRBV6-5, the J call TRBJ2-2, with 10 bases matching TRBD1. The length of the CDR3 is 17 residues. CDR1 and CDR2 from the germline V gene are MNHEY and SVGAGI. CDR3 residues: CASSYSGQGTETGELYF. In DNA, the CDR3 is TGTGCCAGCAGTTACTCGGGACAGGGGACCGAGACCGGGGAGCTGTATTTT.

In regard to this clonotype: A much larger clone differs by one base, so this may be a read error. The chain employs TRBV28 and TRBJ2-3; D is perhaps TRBD2 (6 bases). The CDR3 totals 15 residues. V was trimmed by 3 bases and J by 5 bases, leaving 15 bases between them. The germline CDR1 and CDR2 sequences are MDHEN and SYDVKM. CDR3 sequence reads: CASSFGAGYRDTQYF. CDR3 bases: TGTGCCAGCAGTTTTGGGGCGGGGTACAGAGATACGCAGTATTTT.

Notes on this clonotype: One end of the junction varies from germline; a read error may be responsible. CDR3 DNA sequence: TGCAGCGTTAGAGGGGTCCCAGGGACTAGCTACGAGCAGCACTTC. As protein: CSVRGVPGTSYEQHF. This chain links TRBV29-1 with TRBJ2-7, with 9 bases identical to TRBD2. The CDR3 spans 15 residues. Germline V gene lookup returns CDR1 SQVTM and CDR2 ANQGSEA.

As for this clonotype: A clone one base away is much larger, so this may be a read error. V usage is TRBV21-1 and J usage is TRBJ1-3; the D call of TRBD1 is as the table states it, not checked on the DNA. TRBV21-1 is annotated as a pseudogene. CDR3 length: 15 residues. The CDR3 DNA is TGTGCCAGCAGCGGGGCTGGAAGCTCTGGAAACACCATATATTTT. The encoded protein is CASSGAGSSGNTIYF.

About this clonotype: This may stem from a read error, because a much larger clone lies one nucleotide away. The chain links TRBV28 to TRBJ2-7, with a possible D match to TRBD1 (6 bases). The CDR3 is 13 residues long. Looked up from germline, CDR1 is MDHEN and CDR2 is SYDVKM. CDR3 in amino acids: CASSTGQTYELYF. The CDR3 DNA is TGTGCCAGCAGTACAGGACAGACCTACGAGCTGTACTTC.

The chain is built from TRBV20-1 and TRBJ2-2; 8 bases are shared with TRBD2. CDR1 and CDR2 from the germline V gene are DFQATT and SNEGSKA (reference sequence). V dropped 3 bases and J dropped 1; count of bases not matched to a gene: 1. This CDR3 is 14 amino acids long. This CDR3 is CSARLAGNTGELFF. CDR3 DNA sequence: TGCAGTGCTAGGCTAGCGGGGAACACCGGGGAGCTGTTTTTT.

Concerning this clonotype itself: A read error may produce the germline difference seen at one junction end. This chain connects TRBV11-3 to TRBJ2-5; tentative D call: TRBD2 (6 bases). CDR3 length: 14 amino acids. Germline V lookup: CDR1 SGHNT, CDR2 YENEEA. In DNA form, the CDR3 reads TGTGCCAACAGCTTAGCGGAGTCCGGGGGGACCCAGTACTTC. Amino acid sequence: CANSLAESGGTQYF.

With respect to this clonotype: The CDR3 carries no conserved terminal phenylalanine or tryptophan, so it likely arises from a read error. V usage is TRBV10-2 and J usage is TRBJ2-7, with D perhaps TRBD1 (5 bases). The germline gives CDR1 WSHSY, CDR2 SAAADI. This CDR3 is 13 amino acids long. CDR3 nucleotide sequence: TGCGCCAGCAGTGATTCAGGGTTCTACGAACAGTACTCC. Protein product: CASSDSGFYEQYS.

A remark on this clonotype: A single base separates this from a much larger clone, so it may be a read error. The chain has TRBV24-1 and TRBJ2-3; the D is unclear. The CDR3 has 13 residues. Germline V lookup: CDR1 KGHDR, CDR2 SFDVKD. Here the CDR3 DNA reads TGTGCCACCAGCTTACATAGCACAGATACGAAGTATTTT. Residues: CATSLHSTDTKYF.

This clonotype has at least ten counts. The V gene is TRBV7-8, the J gene TRBJ2-2; D possibly corresponds to TRBD2 (5 bases). This CDR3 is 15 amino acids long. Trimming pared 3 bases from V and 4 bases from J, leaving 12 bases between. CDR1 SGHVS and CDR2 FQNEAQ come from the germline V gene. For the CDR3, the DNA is TGTGCCAGCAGCTTCGGACTTGCGGGCACCGGGGAGCTGTTTTTT. Residues: CASSFGLAGTGELFF.

The rearrangement joins TRBV11-2 to TRBJ2-6; no definite D call. V shed 5 bases and J shed 1 base, with 9 bases lying between them. There are 15 residues in the CDR3. The germline V gene encodes CDR1 SGHAT and CDR2 FQNNGV. The CDR3 DNA sequence: TGTGCCAGCAGCATTTTTCATTCTGGGGCCAACGTCCTGACTTTC. Its translation is CASSIFHSGANVLTF.

Comments on this clonotype: One base away lies a much larger clone, so this may be a sequencing read error. The chain joins TRBV28 to TRBJ2-5; the D gene is possibly TRBD2 (6 bases). This CDR3 spans 14 amino acids. Trimming cost V 3 bases and J 2 bases, with 10 bases left between them. Looked up from germline, CDR1 is MDHEN and CDR2 is SYDVKM. The CDR3 region has the DNA TGTGCCAGCAGTTTTGGGGGGAAGCAAGAGACCCAGTACTTC. Its protein is CASSFGGKQETQYF.

With respect to this clonotype: This may arise from a read error, as a much more abundant clone is one base away. V usage is TRBV5-1 and J usage is TRBJ2-1, with 7 bases lining up with TRBD2. CDR3 length: 15 residues. Germline lookup yields CDR1 SGHRS and CDR2 YFSETQ. Trimming took 6 bases from V and 4 from J; bases not matched to a gene: 10. The CDR3 loop reads CASKSEGGNYNEQFF. For the CDR3, the DNA is TGCGCCAGCAAATCCGAGGGAGGGAATTACAATGAGCAGTTCTTC.

On this clonotype itself: One junction end disagrees with the germline gene, perhaps due to a read error. This rearrangement joins TRBV2 to TRBJ1-2; D is perhaps TRBD1 (5 bases). The CDR3 has 13 residues. CDR1 SNHLY and CDR2 FYNNEI come from the germline V gene. The CDR3 DNA reads as TGTGCCAGCAAAAAGGACACTAACTATGGCTACGCCTTC. Protein sequence: CASKKDTNYGYAF.